These 6 T cell receptor beta chains came from one sample sequenced in a study of CD8+CD57+ T cells in acquired aplastic anemia. For CDR3 and TCR beta VDJ profiling, genomic DNA was the template used. TCRdb ran MiXCR on the reads and lists one entry per CDR3 protein. The table records 80,000 or so distinct CDR3 sequences, roughly 70% of them present only once. Patients selected for sequencing had displayed CD8+CD57+ cell expansion by flow cytometry. Sequencing was done on a sample of sorted CD4+, CD8+, or CD8+CD57+ T cells (not recorded which) from PBMCs. The source of these receptors is a human donor with aplastic anemia.

J is TRBJ1-5 and V is TRBV19; 9 nucleotides agree with TRBD1. Looked up from germline, CDR1 is LNHDA and CDR2 is SQIVND (reference sequence). The CDR3 covers 14 residues. Trimming at V came to 11 bases and at J to 1 base, leaving 6 bases not matched to a gene. In DNA form, the CDR3 reads TGTGCCGTCGACAGGGGGATGAGCAATCAGCCCCAGCATTTT. It translates to CAVDRGMSNQPQHF.

This clonotype was counted once. It is likely a read error, because the conserved phenylalanine at the end of the CDR3 is missing. This sequence joins TRBV7-6 and TRBJ1-1; D is unclear. Germline CDR1 reads SGHVS; CDR2 reads FNYEAQ. The CDR3 covers 12 residues. V gave up 5 bases and J gave up 1 base, with 5 bases separating them. The CDR3 spells CASSEENTEAFC. The CDR3 nucleotides read TGTGCCAGCAGCGAAGAGAACACTGAAGCTTTCTGT.

The rearrangement joins TRBV10-3 to TRBJ1-2; D ambiguous. This CDR3 region has 14 residues. With 10 bases removed from V and 0 bases from J, the gap between germline ends came to 15 bases. CDR1 and CDR2 (germline): ENHRY, SYGVKD. The chain's CDR3 is CASKKDRTNYGYTF. The CDR3 nucleotides are TGTGCCAGCAAAAAGGACCGAACTAACTATGGCTACACCTTC.

The chain links TRBV5-1 to TRBJ2-7; D is perhaps TRBD1 (5 bases). This CDR3 contains 12 residues. The germline V gene encodes CDR1 SGHRS and CDR2 YFSETQ. The germline V and J ends were trimmed by 3 bases and 6 bases, with 10 bases remaining between them. The CDR3 DNA sequence: TGCGCCAGCAGCTCATCTAGGGGCGAGCAGTACTTC. Protein sequence: CASSSSRGEQYF. Together with reference TRBV5-1 and TRBJ2-7, the CDR3 gives the full variable domain: KAGVTQTPRYLIKTRGQQVTLSCSPISGHRSVSWYQQTPGQGLQFLFEYFSETQRNKGNFPGRFSGRQFSNSRSEMNVSTLELGDSALYLCASSSSRGEQYFGPGTRLTVT.

The genes are TRBV2 and TRBJ1-2, with 7 bases matching TRBD1. The ends lost 7 bases at V and 8 bases at J; junction bases unmatched: 13. The CDR3 totals 14 residues. Germline loops: CDR1 SNHLY, CDR2 FYNNEI. The DNA for the CDR3 is TGTGCCAGCAAGACCGGGACAGTGGGTTGGGGCTACACCTTC. It encodes CASKTGTVGWGYTF.

The chain employs TRBV2 and TRBJ2-7; 7 nucleotides match TRBD2. Trimming at V came to 3 bases and at J to 5 bases, leaving 4 bases not matched to a gene. Germline lookup yields CDR1 SNHLY and CDR2 FYNNEI. This CDR3 region has 13 residues. The CDR3 is CASSERTRNEQYF. The CDR3 coding sequence is TGTGCCAGCAGTGAGAGGACTAGGAACGAGCAGTACTTC. Looking up the rest from reference TRBV2 and TRBJ2-7 gives the full variable domain: EPEVTQTPSHQVTQMGQEVILRCVPISNHLYFYWYRQILGQKVEFLVSFYNNEISEKSEIFDDQFSVERPDGSNFTLKIRSTKLEDSAMYFCASSERTRNEQYFGPGTRLTVT.